Below are 4 T cell receptor beta chains sequenced from a single sample in a study of OX40 agonist ivuxolimab in advanced cancers. Sequencing used immunoSEQ multiplex PCR; TCRdb keeps in-frame clones, though not all of them. This sample carries 90,000 to 150,000 clones, roughly nine tenths of them seen once, and the ten largest clones take about 0.55%. The sample in question was CD4+ or CD8+ T cells sorted from blood, obtained in a trial of the OX40 agonist ivuxolimab. The receptors originated from an adult with an advanced solid tumor such as melanoma, head and neck, liver or kidney cancer.

The J gene is TRBJ2-1, the V gene TRBV9; a weak D match, TRBD1 (7 bases). The CDR3 is made up of 11 amino acids. Germline V CDR1 and CDR2: SGDLS, YYNGEE. V lost 4 bases and J 9 bases, leaving 8 bases between the germline ends. CDR3 coding DNA: TGTGCCAGCAGCCAGGGGGGTGAGCAGTTCTTC. As protein: CASSQGGEQFF.

The rearrangement joins TRBV6-5 to TRBJ2-2; D gene unclear. Germline V CDR1 and CDR2: MNHEY, SVGAGI. This CDR3 has 14 residues. The ends were cut back, 1 base at V and 2 bases at J, with 5 bases in the middle. DNA for the CDR3: TGTGCCAGCAGTTACTATGAAAACACCGGGGAGCTGTTTTTT. It specifies CASSYYENTGELFF.

The chain carries TRBV5-6 and TRBJ2-5; D uncertain. V was trimmed by 7 bases and J by 5 bases, leaving 18 bases between them. This CDR3 contains 14 residues. Germline-derived CDR1 and CDR2 are SGHDT and YYEEEE. CDR3 residues: CASGPGPPRETQYF. CDR3 nucleotides: TGTGCCAGCGGTCCCGGACCCCCGAGGGAGACCCAGTACTTC.

V gene TRBV7-2 combines with J gene TRBJ2-3; TRBD2 is a possible D gene (6 bases). The length of the CDR3 is 17 residues. Trimming pared 5 bases from V and 4 bases from J, leaving 22 bases between. Germline V lookup: CDR1 SGHTA, CDR2 FQGNSA. The DNA of the CDR3 is TGTGCCAGCAGCGGCATTTCTTTGGAGGGGTGGGCAGATACGCAGTATTTT. Translated, it gives CASSGISLEGWADTQYF.